This TCR beta chain originates from a study of T cell responses to AZD1222 COVID-19 vaccine. Whole-study findings and limits: A rise in Spike-specific TCR breadth and depth followed two AZD1222 doses.

As for this clone: Its antigen is as yet unknown.

The CDR3 consists of 11 residues. From germline, CDR1 is SNHLY and CDR2 FYNNEI. Trimming cost V 8 bases and J 12 bases, with 13 bases left between them. The table came from immunoSEQ multiplex PCR; TCRdb's copy has only in-frame clones and leaves some out. The table records around 200,000 clones, approximately 94% of them present only once. This rearrangement joins TRBV2 to TRBJ1-4; tentative D call: TRBD1 (5 bases). The source was peripheral blood, collected 28 days after the second AZD1222 dose. This receptor was taken from an adult who received the AZD1222 COVID-19 vaccine. The CDR3 nucleotides are TGTGCCAGCCAAGGGGAGGTGGAACTGTTTTTT. It is translated as CASQGEVELFF.